This T cell receptor beta chain derives from a study of shared clonotypes between healthy human individuals. The repertoire was sequenced with immunoSEQ multiplex PCR; TCRdb's copy has only in-frame clones and lacks some. This sample has under 600,000 clones, with 60% to 80% found just once. Germline CDR1 and CDR2: MRHNA and SNTAGT. Between the trimmed V and J ends, which lost 4 bases and 7 bases, there was a span of 14 bases. The CDR3 contains 14 residues. The rearrangement joins TRBV6-4 to TRBJ2-1; the D call may be TRBD1 or TRBD2 (5 bases each). Sequenced material: PBMCs. The clonotype comes from a woman in her 40s in good health. Some clones in this sample may be carry-over from other donors' samples. This CDR3 is CASSASVEGNEQFF. The CDR3 DNA reads TGTGCCAGCAGTGCCTCGGTCGAGGGGAATGAGCAGTTCTTC.